What follows are 11 T cell receptor beta chains derived from one specimen sequenced in a study of blood T cell repertoires in COVID-19. Libraries were prepared by immunoSEQ multiplex PCR; TCRdb keeps only in-frame clonotypes and omits some of them. The sample lists about 170,000 clones, about four fifths seen once, with about 1.9% in the top ten. The sample consisted of peripheral blood. These receptors were obtained from a woman over 75 with acute or convalescent COVID-19.

The rearrangement uses TRBV10-1 and TRBJ2-1, with 11 bases fitting TRBD1. Germline V lookup: CDR1 WNHNN, CDR2 SYGVQD (reference sequence). V dropped 6 bases and J dropped 6; count of bases not matched to a gene: 10. The CDR3 consists of 16 residues. The CDR3 DNA sequence: TGCGCCAGCAGAGCATTATCCGGGACAGGGGGCAATGAGCAGTTCTTC. This translates into CASRALSGTGGNEQFF.

V is TRBV19 and J is TRBJ1-5; D possibly corresponds to TRBD1 (6 bases). Looked up from germline, CDR1 is LNHDA and CDR2 is SQIVND (reference sequence). With 2 bases removed from V and 0 bases from J, the gap between germline ends came to 14 bases. This CDR3 region has 17 residues. CDR3 DNA sequence: TGTGCCAGTAGTATAATGACAGGAGCCACTAGCAATCAGCCCCAGCATTTT. Amino acids: CASSIMTGATSNQPQHF.

The chain carries TRBV2 and TRBJ1-5; TRBD1 aligns across 9 bases. The germline CDR1 and CDR2 sequences are SNHLY and FYNNEI. V lost 9 bases to trimming and J lost 3 bases; unmatched junction nucleotides: 3. CDR3 length: 13 residues. The CDR3 protein is CASRDRVNQPQHF. CDR3 DNA: TGTGCCAGTCGGGACAGGGTCAATCAGCCCCAGCATTTT.

The chain combines TRBV7-2 with TRBJ2-7; 12 bases agree with TRBD2. Unmatched junction bases numbered 5, after V lost 7 bases and J lost 4 bases. The V gene's germline CDR1 is SGHTA and CDR2 FQGNSA. CDR3 length: 14 amino acids. This chain's CDR3 is CASTPSGRAYEQYF. CDR3 nucleotides: TGTGCCAGCACCCCTAGCGGGAGGGCGTACGAGCAGTACTTC.

The chain uses TRBV5-1 and TRBJ2-1; the match to TRBD2 covers 8 bases. Germline CDR1 is SGHRS and CDR2 is YFSETQ. The CDR3 sequence is 14 residues long. J gave up 7 bases and V 1 base, and 4 bases lay outside the gene matches. The CDR3 protein is CASSLTGGRNEQFF. The DNA of the CDR3 is TGCGCCAGCAGCTTGACGGGAGGGAGAAATGAGCAGTTCTTC.

J is TRBJ1-3 and V is TRBV12-3 or TRBV12-4; no reliable D call. Trimming shortened V by 6 bases and J by 9 bases, and 12 bases separated the two germline ends. This CDR3 contains 12 residues. The CDR3 bases are TGTGCCAGCAGGCCTAGCGCAGGCACCATATATTTT. The encoded protein is CASRPSAGTIYF.

This clone was found once. V is TRBV6-2 or TRBV6-3 and J is TRBJ2-2; TRBD2 matches at 11 bases. Germline V CDR1 and CDR2: MNHEY, SVGEGT. The CDR3 is 14 amino acids. V was clipped by 6 bases and J by 5 bases; unmatched bases: 2. CDR3 region: CASSLAGGTGELFF. The CDR3 DNA is TGTGCCAGCAGCCTAGCGGGAGGAACCGGGGAGCTGTTTTTT.

The genes are TRBV5-1 and TRBJ1-2; D might be TRBD1 (6 bases). Trimming stripped 0 bases from V and 4 bases from J, with 13 bases between. CDR3 length equals 15 residues. Germline V CDR1 and CDR2: SGHRS, YFSETQ. CDR3 nucleotides: TGCGCCAGCAGCTTGGGGTCAGGGGAGATCTATGGCTACACCTTC. It is translated as CASSLGSGEIYGYTF.

The chain couples TRBV19 to TRBJ2-7; 11 bases agree with TRBD2. The CDR3 spans 14 residues. Germline trimming cut 8 bases from V and 9 bases from J; bases unmatched to any gene: 12. CDR1 LNHDA and CDR2 SQIVND come from the germline V gene (reference sequence). Here the CDR3 DNA reads TGTGCCAGTTCTGGGTCTAGCGGGGGGACGGTGCAGTACTTC. Amino acids: CASSGSSGGTVQYF.

V gene TRBV29-1 combines with J gene TRBJ2-1; D gene ambiguous. This CDR3 region has 15 residues. V dropped 2 bases and J dropped 1 base, with 12 bases sitting between them. CDR1 and CDR2 from the germline V gene are SQVTM and ANQGSEA. The CDR3 sequence: CSVERPVISYNEQFF. CDR3 DNA sequence: TGCAGCGTTGAACGTCCAGTTATATCCTACAATGAGCAGTTCTTC.

This sequence joins TRBV2 and TRBJ2-3; weak D call: TRBD1 (6 bases). V shed 5 bases and J shed 9 bases, with 18 bases lying between them. The germline gives CDR1 SNHLY, CDR2 FYNNEI. This CDR3 is built from 14 residues. In DNA, the CDR3 is TGTGCCAGCAGTCCTATGACAGGCCCCGCGACGCAGTATTTT. Its protein is CASSPMTGPATQYF.